This entry lists 6 T cell receptor beta chains sequenced from one sample in a study of graft-versus-host responses after intestinal transplantation. Sequenced by immunoSEQ multiplex PCR; TCRdb stores in-frame clones only, minus some. Among approximately 60,000 clones listed, approximately 90% were seen once. Sample: PBMCs, taken 26 days after transplant. The source of these receptors is a human patient who received an intestinal transplant, so some T cells may come from the graft donor.

The DNA for the CDR3 is TGTGCCAGCAGCCAAGATTCGTTACGGGGGGGAGAGACCCAGTACTTC. Translated: CASSQDSLRGGETQYF. This sequence joins TRBV4-2 and TRBJ2-5; 8 positions agree with TRBD2. This CDR3 comprises 16 residues. Germline V lookup: CDR1 LGHNA, CDR2 YNFKEQ. With V trimmed by 0 bases and J by 4 bases, 7 bases remained unmatched.

Points on this clone: A read error may produce the germline difference seen at one junction end. V and J are TRBV4-1 and TRBJ2-3, with a weak D call TRBD1 (6 bases). Germline-derived CDR1 and CDR2 are MGHRA and YSYEKL. This CDR3 is 15 amino acids long. The CDR3 region is CASSQAGRWTDAQYF. The CDR3 region has the DNA TGCGCCAGCAGCCAAGCAGGGAGATGGACAGATGCGCAGTATTTT.

The chain is built from TRBV4-1 and TRBJ1-1, with 8 bases matching TRBD1. The V gene's germline CDR1 is MGHRA and CDR2 YSYEKL. The CDR3 extends over 16 amino acids. V shed 2 bases, J shed 10 bases, and the junction held 15 bases outside the gene matches. The CDR3 sequence: CASSQWDRQEPGGAFF. CDR3 nucleotides: TGCGCCAGCAGCCAATGGGACAGGCAGGAGCCTGGGGGAGCTTTCTTT.

The J gene is TRBJ2-7, the V gene TRBV28; perhaps TRBD2 as D (6 bases). V lost 2 bases and J lost 5, with 13 bases in between. This CDR3 contains 14 residues. CDR1 is MDHEN, CDR2 SYDVKM, per germline. This CDR3 is CASSLLATEDEQYF. CDR3 nucleotide sequence: TGTGCCAGCAGTTTACTAGCGACCGAGGACGAGCAGTACTTC.

This clone was picked up one time. The gene calls are TRBV5-1 and TRBJ2-7; 7 positions agree with TRBD1. After removal of 4 bases from V and 6 bases from J, the junction contained 10 bases not matched to a gene. The CDR3 covers 14 residues. Germline CDR1 SGHRS, CDR2 YFSETQ. This CDR3 reads CASSPGTELREQYF. The CDR3 DNA follows: TGCGCCAGCAGCCCTGGGACAGAACTACGCGAGCAGTACTTC.

The chain joins TRBV13 to TRBJ2-5; D ambiguous. Germline lookup yields CDR1 PRHDT and CDR2 FYEKMQ (reference sequence). The CDR3 totals 14 residues. Trimming pared 0 bases from V and 2 bases from J, leaving 7 bases between. The CDR3 coding sequence is TGTGCCAGCAGCTTAGGACAGTTACAAGAGACCCAGTACTTC. Its translation: CASSLGQLQETQYF. Using reference TRBV13 and TRBJ2-5 for the parts outside the CDR3, the full variable domain is AAGVIQSPRHLIKEKRETATLKCYPIPRHDTVYWYQQGPGQDPQFLISFYEKMQSDKGSIPDRFSAQQFSDYHSELNMSSLELGDSALYFCASSLGQLQETQYFGPGTRLLVL.